These 23 T cell receptor beta chains came from one sample sequenced in a study of Ad26.COV2.S vaccination and SARS-CoV-2 variants (dated by TCRdb to the early 2020s). The library relied on the immunoSEQ multiplex PCR assay. Not all clones reach the TCRdb copy of this immuneACCESS table, which keeps in-frame sequences only. Checked studies attribute under half of the gap to unresolved V genes and leave the rest unexplained. This sample holds fewer than 400,000 clones; 88% were observed only once. The ten largest clones capture 3.5% of the sample. According to the study, the label for this sample's treatment or condition signals: 19 received Ad26.COV2.S at low or high dose, single or two shots; 5 received placebo; per-sample allocation not given. For vaccine and placebo recipients, repertoires were sequenced using samples collected on day 63 after the first injection. This specimen was peripheral blood, taken in a trial of Ad26.COV2.S vaccine versus placebo. These receptors originate from a person between 18 and 65 years old who received the Ad26.COV2.S COVID-19 vaccine or a placebo.

This chain links TRBV5-4 with TRBJ2-7; 10 bases match TRBD1. V trimming: 7 bases; J trimming: 6 bases; junction bases outside the gene matches: 4. CDR1 and CDR2 (germline): SGHNT, YYREEE (reference sequence). This CDR3 comprises 12 residues. CDR3 sequence: CASGQGVGEQYF. The CDR3 coding sequence is TGTGCCAGCGGACAGGGGGTAGGCGAGCAGTACTTC.

The V and J genes are TRBV2 and TRBJ1-1; weak D call: TRBD1 (6 bases). CDR1 is SNHLY, CDR2 FYNNEI, per germline. Trimming took off 3 bases at V and 0 bases at J, with 17 bases between the two ends. The CDR3 has 17 residues. In DNA, the CDR3 is TGTGCCAGCAGTGATCCCATGGCAGGGGACATGAACACTGAAGCTTTCTTT. Translated, it gives CASSDPMAGDMNTEAFF.

V gene TRBV12-3 or TRBV12-4 combines with J gene TRBJ1-1, with D unresolved. The CDR3 runs 12 residues. V gave up 6 bases and J gave up 3 bases, with 8 bases separating them. The CDR3 is CASSDRDTEAFF. As DNA, the CDR3 is TGTGCCAGCAGCGACCGGGACACTGAAGCTTTCTTT.

This chain links TRBV6-5 with TRBJ2-3, with D perhaps matching TRBD1 or TRBD2 (5 bases each). CDR1 is MNHEY, CDR2 SVGAGI, per germline. The CDR3 is made up of 16 amino acids. The V and J ends lost 0 bases and 0 bases respectively, with 10 bases between them. CDR3 sequence reads: CASSYSSGQSTDTQYF. CDR3 DNA sequence: TGTGCCAGCAGTTACTCATCGGGGCAGAGCACAGATACGCAGTATTTT.

This chain links TRBV5-1 with TRBJ2-1; TRBD2 aligns across 12 bases. CDR1 and CDR2 from the germline V gene are SGHRS and YFSETQ. The junction had 12 bases not matched to a gene; V was cut back by 2 bases and J by 3 bases. CDR3 length: 19 residues. The chain's CDR3 is CASSFTTPTSGGSYNEQFF. The CDR3 nucleotides read TGCGCCAGCAGCTTCACCACACCGACTAGCGGGGGTAGCTACAATGAGCAGTTCTTC.

The rearrangement uses TRBV7-2 and TRBJ1-2, with D perhaps matching TRBD1 (5 bases). The CDR3 sequence is 13 residues long. V was shortened by 5 bases and J by 4 bases, with 11 bases between the two germline ends. Germline V gives CDR1 SGHTA, CDR2 FQGNSA. The CDR3 here is CASSPGAFYGYTF. The CDR3 DNA is TGTGCCAGCAGCCCCGGGGCCTTCTATGGCTACACCTTC.

The rearrangement uses TRBV6-5 and TRBJ1-2; D call uncertain. Trimming shortened V by 8 bases and J by 0 bases, and 13 bases separated the two germline ends. CDR3 length: 14 amino acids. CDR1 is MNHEY, CDR2 SVGAGI, per germline. CDR3 coding DNA: TGTGCCAGCGGTATTACGGGAGCTAACTATGGCTACACCTTC. Translating it yields CASGITGANYGYTF.

The V call is TRBV7-2, the J call TRBJ1-2, with D hard to call. The CDR3 spans 15 residues. V gave up 1 base and J gave up 4 bases, with 13 bases separating them. Per the germline V gene, CDR1 is SGHTA and CDR2 is FQGNSA. CDR3 protein: CASSLEASPPYGYTF. CDR3 nucleotides: TGTGCCAGCAGCTTAGAGGCGTCCCCGCCCTATGGCTACACCTTC. The entire variable domain, with the rest obtained from reference TRBV7-2 and TRBJ1-2, is as follows: GAGVSQSPSNKVTEKGKDVELRCDPISGHTALYWYRQSLGQGLEFLIYFQGNSAPDKSGLPSDRFSAERTGGSVSTLTIQRTQQEDSAVYLCASSLEASPPYGYTFGSGTRLTVV.

Here the CDR3 DNA reads TGTGCCAGCAGCCAAACGGCAGGGGGTATTTTAAAAAATGAAAAACTGTTTTTT. Its translation is CASSQTAGGILKNEKLFF. The genes are TRBV7-9 and TRBJ1-4; 7 bases agree with TRBD1. With 5 bases clipped from V and 5 bases from J, the junction kept 17 bases outside the gene matches. This CDR3 spans 18 amino acids. From germline, CDR1 is SEHNR and CDR2 FQNEAQ (reference sequence).

The rearrangement links TRBV30 to TRBJ1-1, with 8 bases matching TRBD1. V shed 4 bases, J shed 4 bases, and the junction held 8 bases outside the gene matches. This CDR3 comprises 14 residues. Germline V CDR1 and CDR2: GTSNPN, SVGIG (reference sequence). CDR3 sequence: CAWTNLDRGTEAFF. The DNA for the CDR3 is TGTGCCTGGACCAACCTCGACAGGGGCACTGAAGCTTTCTTT. Using reference TRBV30 and TRBJ1-1 for the parts outside the CDR3, the full variable domain is SQTIHQWPATLVQPVGSPLSLECTVEGTSNPNLYWYRQAAGRGLQLLFYSVGIGQISSEVPQNLSASRPQDRQFILSSKKLLLSDSGFYLCAWTNLDRGTEAFFGQGTRLTVV.

The V call is TRBV7-6, the J call TRBJ2-7; either TRBD1 or TRBD2 may supply D (5 bases each). The germline V gene has CDR1 SGHVS and CDR2 FNYEAQ. The germline V and J ends were trimmed by 2 bases and 2 bases, with 19 bases remaining between them. This CDR3 is built from 17 residues. This CDR3 is CASSLIAWGSKTYEQYF. CDR3 sequence (DNA): TGTGCCAGCAGCTTAATTGCCTGGGGGTCGAAGACCTACGAGCAGTACTTC.

This chain links TRBV2 with TRBJ1-2; D unclear. Germline lookup yields CDR1 SNHLY and CDR2 FYNNEI. CDR3 size: 15 residues. Deletions cut 7 bases from V and 8 bases from J, with 23 bases between. The CDR3 nucleotides are TGTGCCAGCAACCGTTGGCAGGACCAGGACCAGGGCTACACCTTC. Residues: CASNRWQDQDQGYTF.

The chain uses TRBV4-1 and TRBJ2-3; D is ambiguous. Germline V gives CDR1 MGHRA, CDR2 YSYEKL. CDR3 length equals 15 residues. Trimming shortened V by 5 bases and J by 0 bases, and 12 bases separated the two germline ends. The CDR3 loop reads CASSKGFTSTDTQYF. Written as DNA, the CDR3 is TGCGCCAGCAGCAAGGGATTCACTAGCACAGATACGCAGTATTTT.

The chain joins TRBV19 to TRBJ2-3, with TRBD2 matching over 16 bases. This CDR3 contains 19 residues. V trimming: 5 bases; J trimming: 2 bases; junction bases outside the gene matches: 10. Germline CDR1 LNHDA, CDR2 SQIVND (reference sequence). CDR3 nucleotide sequence: TGTGCCAGTAGTGTGGGACTAGCGGGGGGGCGGTCTCTCACAGATACGCAGTATTTT. Its protein is CASSVGLAGGRSLTDTQYF.

The chain uses TRBV27 and TRBJ1-2, with no clear D. Germline V lookup: CDR1 MNHEY, CDR2 SMNVEV (reference sequence). The CDR3 extends over 15 amino acids. V was clipped by 0 bases and J by 5 bases, with 13 bases between them. The CDR3 DNA is TGTGCCAGCAGTTTATCGGTCCTGGGCCTATATGGCTACACCTTC. Translating it yields CASSLSVLGLYGYTF.

The J gene is TRBJ2-1, the V gene TRBV4-1; the D gene is possibly TRBD1 (6 bases). The CDR3 spans 19 residues. Germline V lookup: CDR1 MGHRA, CDR2 YSYEKL. The V gene lost 0 bases and the J gene lost 3 bases, with 21 bases spanning the gap. The CDR3 DNA is TGCGCCAGCAGCCAAGATCCTTTTCCAACAGGGATACTCTACAATGAGCAGTTCTTC. Translated: CASSQDPFPTGILYNEQFF.

V and J are TRBV6-5 and TRBJ2-5, with TRBD2 matching 11 bases. Germline CDR1 reads MNHEY; CDR2 reads SVGAGI. J gave up 1 base and V 6 bases, and 4 bases lay outside the gene matches. This CDR3 is 15 amino acids long. The CDR3 coding sequence is TGTGCCAGCAGCGCCGGGACTAGCGGCCAAGAGACCCAGTACTTC. It translates to CASSAGTSGQETQYF.

The chain is built from TRBV6-6 and TRBJ2-1; tentative D call: TRBD2 (7 bases). Trimming shortened V by 7 bases and J by 5 bases, and 18 bases separated the two germline ends. CDR3 length equals 15 residues. Germline-derived CDR1 and CDR2 are MNHNY and SVGAGI (reference sequence). The CDR3 region is CASNPPGGGHNEQFF. In DNA, the CDR3 is TGTGCCAGCAACCCGCCGGGGGGCGGCCACAATGAGCAGTTCTTC.

The chain carries TRBV27 and TRBJ1-6; tentative D call: TRBD1 (5 bases). Trimming removed 2 bases from V and 9 bases from J, with 11 bases in between. The germline V gene encodes CDR1 MNHEY and CDR2 SMNVEV (reference sequence). This CDR3 has 14 residues. The CDR3 DNA follows: TGTGCCAGCAGTTTAGGGCAGGGCGGTTCACCCCTCCACTTT. It is translated as CASSLGQGGSPLHF.

The rearrangement links TRBV10-3 to TRBJ2-7; D gene unclear. V lost 10 bases to trimming and J lost 2 bases, with 12 bases between them. This CDR3 spans 12 amino acids. Looked up from germline, CDR1 is ENHRY and CDR2 is SYGVKD. The CDR3 reads CASADGPYEQYF. CDR3 DNA sequence: TGTGCCAGCGCGGACGGGCCCTACGAGCAGTACTTC.

The gene calls are TRBV19 and TRBJ2-7, with D possibly being TRBD2 (7 bases). Trimming pared 1 base from V and 3 bases from J, leaving 13 bases between. CDR3 length: 15 amino acids. CDR1 LNHDA and CDR2 SQIVND come from the germline V gene (reference sequence). CDR3 nucleotide sequence: TGTGCCAGTAGTATAGTACAGGGCGGGGGCTACGAGCAGTACTTC. This sequence encodes CASSIVQGGGYEQYF.

Written as DNA, the CDR3 is TGTGCCAGCAGTTTTACAGGAGATTGGGGCGAGCAGTACTTC. This translates into CASSFTGDWGEQYF. The J gene is TRBJ2-7, the V gene TRBV6-2 or TRBV6-3; possibly TRBD1 for D (5 bases). Germline V CDR1 and CDR2: MNHEY, SVGEGT. The CDR3 extends over 14 amino acids. Trimming pared 4 bases from V and 6 bases from J, leaving 16 bases between.

The rearrangement joins TRBV12-3 or TRBV12-4 to TRBJ1-1; the D is unclear. The CDR3 is made up of 13 amino acids. V dropped 5 bases and J dropped 4 bases, with 11 bases sitting between them. The CDR3 region is CASSKRTSTEAFF. CDR3 sequence (DNA): TGTGCCAGCAGTAAACGGACGAGCACTGAAGCTTTCTTT.